This T cell receptor beta chain stems from a study of identical twins. The CDR3 spans 15 residues. The J segment lost 5 bases and the V segment lost 3 bases, leaving 8 bases of the junction unmatched. CDR1 and CDR2 (germline): SGHVS, FNYEAQ. One entry per CDR3 protein results from TCRdb running MiXCR on the 5' RACE reads. The sample contains about 240,000 distinct CDR3 sequences, roughly 7.5% of which appear only once. The sample was also linked to a second study, of yellow fever vaccine responses in identical twins.

The V gene is TRBV7-6, the J gene TRBJ2-7; the match to TRBD2 covers 9 bases. Sample: CD8+ T cells sorted from blood. This TCR came from a woman between 18 and 29 years old in good health. In DNA form, the CDR3 reads TGTGCCAGCAGCTTGGTGCGGGAGGGCCGCCACGAGCAGTACTTC. It yields the protein CASSLVREGRHEQYF. Full variable domain (remainder filled in from reference TRBV7-6 and TRBJ2-7): GAGVSQSPRYKVTKRGQDVALRCDPISGHVSLYWYRQALGQGPEFLTYFNYEAQQDKSGLPNDRFSAERPEGSISTLTIQRTEQRDSAMYRCASSLVREGRHEQYFGPGTRLTVT.